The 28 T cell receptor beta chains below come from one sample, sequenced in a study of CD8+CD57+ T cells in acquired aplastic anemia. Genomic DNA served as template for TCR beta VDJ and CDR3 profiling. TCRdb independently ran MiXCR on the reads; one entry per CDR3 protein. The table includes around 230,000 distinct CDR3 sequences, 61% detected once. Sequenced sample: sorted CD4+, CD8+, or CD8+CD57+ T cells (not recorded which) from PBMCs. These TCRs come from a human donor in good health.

DNA for the CDR3: TGCGCCAGCAGCCACACACCCGGGACAGTCACAGATACGCAGTATTTT. Protein sequence: CASSHTPGTVTDTQYF. This sequence joins TRBV4-1 and TRBJ2-3; 7 bases are shared with TRBD1. The CDR3 has 16 amino acids. Trimming cost V 3 bases and J 2 bases; bases outside gene matches: 8. From germline, CDR1 is MGHRA and CDR2 YSYEKL.

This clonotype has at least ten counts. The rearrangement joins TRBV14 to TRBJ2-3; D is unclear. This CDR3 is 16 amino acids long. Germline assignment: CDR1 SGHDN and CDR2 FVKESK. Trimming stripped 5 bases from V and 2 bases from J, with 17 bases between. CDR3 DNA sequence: TGTGCCAGCAGCGATATGAAGACCTCGTACACAGATACGCAGTATTTT. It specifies CASSDMKTSYTDTQYF.

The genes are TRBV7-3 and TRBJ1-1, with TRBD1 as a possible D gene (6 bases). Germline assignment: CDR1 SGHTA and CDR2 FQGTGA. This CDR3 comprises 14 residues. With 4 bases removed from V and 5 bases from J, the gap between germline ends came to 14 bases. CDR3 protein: CASSSSGGRTEAFF. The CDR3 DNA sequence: TGTGCCAGCAGCTCCTCCGGGGGCAGGACTGAAGCTTTCTTT.

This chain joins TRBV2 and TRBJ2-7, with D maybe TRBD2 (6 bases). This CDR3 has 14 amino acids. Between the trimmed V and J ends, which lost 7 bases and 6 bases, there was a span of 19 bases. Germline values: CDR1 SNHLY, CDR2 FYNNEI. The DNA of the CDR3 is TGTGCCAGCACGGCGGAGGGCGGCTCGGTCGAGCAGTACTTC. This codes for CASTAEGGSVEQYF.

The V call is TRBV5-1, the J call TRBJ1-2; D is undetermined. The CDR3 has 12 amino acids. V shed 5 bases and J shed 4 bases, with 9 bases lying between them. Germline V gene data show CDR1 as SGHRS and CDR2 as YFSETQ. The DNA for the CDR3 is TGCGCCAGCAGAGGCGGTACCTATGGCTACACCTTC. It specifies CASRGGTYGYTF.

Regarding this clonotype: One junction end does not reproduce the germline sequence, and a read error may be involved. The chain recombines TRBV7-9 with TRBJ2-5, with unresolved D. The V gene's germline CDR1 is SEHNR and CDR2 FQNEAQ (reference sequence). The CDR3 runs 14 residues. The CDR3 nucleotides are TGTGCTAGCAGCCCCGGGCAGTTCCAAGAGACCCAGTACTTC. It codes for CASSPGQFQETQYF.

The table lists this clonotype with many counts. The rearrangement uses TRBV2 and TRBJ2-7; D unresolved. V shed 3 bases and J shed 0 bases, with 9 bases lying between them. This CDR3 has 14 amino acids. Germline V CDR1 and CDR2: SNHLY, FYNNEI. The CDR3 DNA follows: TGTGCCAGCAGTGACGCTAAGAGCTCCTACGAGCAGTACTTC. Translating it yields CASSDAKSSYEQYF.

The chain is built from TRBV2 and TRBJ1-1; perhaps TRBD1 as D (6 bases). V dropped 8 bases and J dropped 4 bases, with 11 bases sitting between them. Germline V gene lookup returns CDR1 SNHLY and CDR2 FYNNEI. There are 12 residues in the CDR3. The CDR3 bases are TGTGCCAGCTTGGACAGCCCCACTGAAGCTTTCTTT. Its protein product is CASLDSPTEAFF.

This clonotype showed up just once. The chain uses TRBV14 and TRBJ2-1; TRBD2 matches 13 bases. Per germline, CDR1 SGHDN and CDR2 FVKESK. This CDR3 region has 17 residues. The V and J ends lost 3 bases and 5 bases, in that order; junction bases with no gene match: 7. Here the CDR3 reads CASSQTSGGPSHNEQFF. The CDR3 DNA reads TGTGCCAGCAGCCAGACTAGCGGGGGGCCTTCCCACAATGAGCAGTTCTTC.

The CDR3 is CATKGQGASYGYTF. In DNA, the CDR3 is TGTGCCACCAAGGGACAGGGGGCTTCCTATGGCTACACCTTC. The J gene is TRBJ1-2, the V gene TRBV24-1; 12 positions match TRBD1. V was clipped by 8 bases and J by 4 bases; unmatched bases: 4. Germline V gives CDR1 KGHDR, CDR2 SFDVKD. The CDR3 extends over 14 amino acids.

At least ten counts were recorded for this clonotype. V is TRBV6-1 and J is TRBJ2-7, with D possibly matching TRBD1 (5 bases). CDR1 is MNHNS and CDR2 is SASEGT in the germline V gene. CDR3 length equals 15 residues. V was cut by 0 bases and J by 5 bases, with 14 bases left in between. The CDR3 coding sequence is TGTGCCAGCAGTGAAGCGCGGATGGACATGCACGAGCAGTACTTC. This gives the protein CASSEARMDMHEQYF.

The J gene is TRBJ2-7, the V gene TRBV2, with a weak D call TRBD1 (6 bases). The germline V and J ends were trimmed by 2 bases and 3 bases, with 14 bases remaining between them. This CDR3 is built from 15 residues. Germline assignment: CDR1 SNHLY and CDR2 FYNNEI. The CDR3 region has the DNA TGTGCCAGCAGTGAATTCTCAGGACAGCTCTACGAGCAGTACTTC. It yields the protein CASSEFSGQLYEQYF.

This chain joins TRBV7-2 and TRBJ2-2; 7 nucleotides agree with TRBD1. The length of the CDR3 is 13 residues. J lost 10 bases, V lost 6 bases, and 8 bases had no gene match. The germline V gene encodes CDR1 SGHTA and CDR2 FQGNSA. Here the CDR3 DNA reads TGTGCCAGCAGTCCAGGGGGTATTGAGGAGCTGTTTTTT. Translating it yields CASSPGGIEELFF.

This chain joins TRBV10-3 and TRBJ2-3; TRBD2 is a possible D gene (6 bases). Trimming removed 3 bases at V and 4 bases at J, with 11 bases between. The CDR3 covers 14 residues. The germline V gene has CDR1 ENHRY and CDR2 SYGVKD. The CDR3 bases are TGTGCCATCAGTGACGGGAGTAAGGCAGATACGCAGTATTTT. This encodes CAISDGSKADTQYF.

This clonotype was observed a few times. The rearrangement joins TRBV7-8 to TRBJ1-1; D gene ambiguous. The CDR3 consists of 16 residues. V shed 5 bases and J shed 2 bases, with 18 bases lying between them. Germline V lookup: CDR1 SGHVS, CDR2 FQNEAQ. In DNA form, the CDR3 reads TGTGCCAGCAGCCCCAGCCTTGGAAGGATTAACACTGAAGCTTTCTTT. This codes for CASSPSLGRINTEAFF. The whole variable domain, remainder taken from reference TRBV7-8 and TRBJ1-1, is GAGVSQSPRYKVAKRGQDVALRCDPISGHVSLFWYQQALGQGPEFLTYFQNEAQLDKSGLPSDRFFAERPEGSVSTLKIQRTQQEDSAVYLCASSPSLGRINTEAFFGQGTRLTVV.

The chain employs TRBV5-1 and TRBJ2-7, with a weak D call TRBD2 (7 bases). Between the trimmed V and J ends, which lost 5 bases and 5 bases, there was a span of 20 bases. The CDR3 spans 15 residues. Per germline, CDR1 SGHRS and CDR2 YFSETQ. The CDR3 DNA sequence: TGCGCCAGCAGGACTACACGGGGGGCGAGACACGAGCAGTACTTC. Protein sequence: CASRTTRGARHEQYF.

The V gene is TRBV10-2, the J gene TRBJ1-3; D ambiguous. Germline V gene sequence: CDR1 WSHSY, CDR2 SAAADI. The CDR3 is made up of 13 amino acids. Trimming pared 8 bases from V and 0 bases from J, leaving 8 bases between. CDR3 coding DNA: TGCGCCAGCCTTTCGTTCTCTGGAAACACCATATATTTT. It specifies CASLSFSGNTIYF.

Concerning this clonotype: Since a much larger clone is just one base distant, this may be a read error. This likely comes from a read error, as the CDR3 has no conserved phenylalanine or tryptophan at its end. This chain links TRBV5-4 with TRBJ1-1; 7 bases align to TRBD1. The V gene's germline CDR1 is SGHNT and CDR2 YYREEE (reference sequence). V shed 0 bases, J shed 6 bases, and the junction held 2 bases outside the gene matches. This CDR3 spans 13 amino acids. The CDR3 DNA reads TGTGCCAGCAGCTTGGGGCAGGGGGCTGAAGCTTTCCTT. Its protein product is CASSLGQGAEAFL.

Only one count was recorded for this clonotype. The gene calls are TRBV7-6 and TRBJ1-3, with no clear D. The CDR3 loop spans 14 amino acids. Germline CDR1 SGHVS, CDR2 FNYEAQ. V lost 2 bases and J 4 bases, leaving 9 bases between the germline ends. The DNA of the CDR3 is TGTGCCAGCAGCTTATTGGGCTCGGGAAACACCATATATTTT. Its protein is CASSLLGSGNTIYF.

The CDR3 region is CASRRGVAGGYNEQFF. DNA for the CDR3: TGTGCCAGCAGGAGGGGGGTAGCGGGGGGTTACAATGAGCAGTTCTTC. The chain couples TRBV6-1 to TRBJ2-1; 10 bases agree with TRBD2. The CDR3 is 16 amino acids. Germline CDR1 is MNHNS and CDR2 is SASEGT. Unmatched junction bases numbered 9, after V lost 6 bases and J lost 4 bases.

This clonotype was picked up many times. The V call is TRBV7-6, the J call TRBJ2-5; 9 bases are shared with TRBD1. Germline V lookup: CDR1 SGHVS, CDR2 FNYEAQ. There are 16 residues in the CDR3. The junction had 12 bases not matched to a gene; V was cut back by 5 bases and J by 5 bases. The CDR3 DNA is TGTGCCAGCAGCCCAAATTTAAAGACAGGGGGGGAGACCCAGTACTTC. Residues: CASSPNLKTGGETQYF.

The DNA for the CDR3 is TGTGCCATCAGAAACGGGGCGATCCCTAATGAAAAACTGTTTTTT. It translates to CAIRNGAIPNEKLFF. The chain combines TRBV10-3 with TRBJ1-4, with D maybe TRBD1 (5 bases). Germline CDR1 ENHRY, CDR2 SYGVKD. CDR3 length equals 15 residues. Trimming left V 6 bases short and J 3 bases short, with 14 bases between.

Written as DNA, the CDR3 is TGTGCCAGCAGTGAACGAGGAACTAGGAACAATGAGCAGTTCTTC. This encodes CASSERGTRNNEQFF. This rearrangement joins TRBV2 to TRBJ2-1, with D perhaps matching TRBD2 (5 bases). V was pared by 2 bases and J by 5 bases, with 13 bases between. This CDR3 comprises 15 residues. Per germline, CDR1 SNHLY and CDR2 FYNNEI.

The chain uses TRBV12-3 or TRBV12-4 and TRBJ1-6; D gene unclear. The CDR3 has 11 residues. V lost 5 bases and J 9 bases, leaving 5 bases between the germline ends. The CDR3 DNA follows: TGTGCCAGCAGTGACTTTTCACCCCTCCACTTT. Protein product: CASSDFSPLHF.

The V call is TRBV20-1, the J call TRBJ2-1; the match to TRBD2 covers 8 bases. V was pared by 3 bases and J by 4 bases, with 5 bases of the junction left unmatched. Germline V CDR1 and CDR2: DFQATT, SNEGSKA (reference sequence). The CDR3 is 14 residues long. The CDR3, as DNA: TGCAGTGCTAGCGTCGGCGGGGGGTACAATGAGCAGTTCTTC. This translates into CSASVGGGYNEQFF.

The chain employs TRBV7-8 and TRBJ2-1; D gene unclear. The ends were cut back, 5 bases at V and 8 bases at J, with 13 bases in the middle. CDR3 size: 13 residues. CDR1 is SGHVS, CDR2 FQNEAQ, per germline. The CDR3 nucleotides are TGTGCCAGCAGCCTCACTCCCGGGTATGAGCAGTTCTTC. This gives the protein CASSLTPGYEQFF.

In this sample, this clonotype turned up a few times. The CDR3 coding sequence is TGTGCCAGCAGCGTTGAAGTCGGGAGTGGTGAGCAGTTCTTC. Amino acid sequence: CASSVEVGSGEQFF. The genes are TRBV7-9 and TRBJ2-1; tentative D call: TRBD2 (6 bases). Germline values: CDR1 SEHNR, CDR2 FQNEAQ (reference sequence). Trimming took 5 bases from V and 9 from J, leaving 17 bases between them. This CDR3 spans 14 amino acids.

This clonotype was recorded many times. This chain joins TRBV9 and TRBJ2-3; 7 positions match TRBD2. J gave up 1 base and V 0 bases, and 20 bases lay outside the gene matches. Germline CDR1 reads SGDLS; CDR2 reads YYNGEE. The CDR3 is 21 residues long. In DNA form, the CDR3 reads TGTGCCAGCAGCGTAGTCTCCAGCGGGACGTACTCCAATACGGGCACAGATACGCAGTATTTT. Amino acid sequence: CASSVVSSGTYSNTGTDTQYF.